The T cell receptor (beta chain) under discussion was sequenced for a study of control samples from healthy donors and cancer patients. Assay used: immunoSEQ multiplex PCR; TCRdb lists only in-frame clones, some missing. This table has about 28,000 clones, around 91% appearing once. Germline loops: CDR1 MNHNY, CDR2 SVGAGI (reference sequence). V was clipped by 7 bases and J by 6 bases, with 13 bases between them. CDR3 size: 13 residues. The specimen was PBMCs. This clonotype originated in a man in his fifties or sixties with lung cancer. J is TRBJ1-3 and V is TRBV6-6; D remains ambiguous. The CDR3 region has the DNA TGTGCCAGCACCCAAAGGACTTTAAACACCATATATTTT. This codes for CASTQRTLNTIYF.